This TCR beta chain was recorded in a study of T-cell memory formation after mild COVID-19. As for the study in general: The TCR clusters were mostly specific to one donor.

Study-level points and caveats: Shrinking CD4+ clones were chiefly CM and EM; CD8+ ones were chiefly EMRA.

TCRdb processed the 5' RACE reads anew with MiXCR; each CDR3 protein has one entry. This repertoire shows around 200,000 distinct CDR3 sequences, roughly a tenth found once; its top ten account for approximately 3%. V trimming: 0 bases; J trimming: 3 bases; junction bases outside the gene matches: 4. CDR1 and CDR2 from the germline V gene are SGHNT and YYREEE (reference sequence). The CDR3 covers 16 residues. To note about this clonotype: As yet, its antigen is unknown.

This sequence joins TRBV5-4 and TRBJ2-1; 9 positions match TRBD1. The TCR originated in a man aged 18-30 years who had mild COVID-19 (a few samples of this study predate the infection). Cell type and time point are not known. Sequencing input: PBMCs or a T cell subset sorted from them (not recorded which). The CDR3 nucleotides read TGTGCCAGCAGCTTGGTTCCGGGACAGGGCTACAATGAGCAGTTCTTC. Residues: CASSLVPGQGYNEQFF.